The 17 T cell receptor beta chains presented below share a single source sample, sequenced in a study of regulatory T cells in long-lasting Graves disease. Time point denoted: newly diagnosed GD, antithyroid drugs for less than 3 months. PBMC-derived RNA was used for the TCR library. Building the TCR beta libraries relied on iRepertoire HTBI primers, and CDR3 regions underwent Arm-PCR. MiXCR was run by TCRdb on the multiplex PCR reads, yielding one entry per CDR3 protein. Of 500,000 or so distinct CDR3 sequences listed, roughly 15% are singletons. The sample also formed part of further work on T cells in Graves' hyperthyroidism and ophthalmopathy.

Sequences were derived from peripheral blood mononuclear cells (PBMCs), sampled at new diagnosis, from a patient treated with antithyroid drugs. The receptors derive from a woman aged 45-65 years with Graves disease.

This clonotype was detected ten times or more. The chain links TRBV7-2 to TRBJ2-1, with 8 bases identical to TRBD2. CDR3 length equals 15 residues. The germline gives CDR1 SGHTA, CDR2 FQGNSA. V dropped 8 bases and J dropped 6; count of bases not matched to a gene: 12. The CDR3 DNA follows: TGTGCCAGCGGCAAGAGCGGGAGTAGGGGCAATGAGCAGTTCTTC. Amino acids: CASGKSGSRGNEQFF. The variable domain in full, completed from reference TRBV7-2 and TRBJ2-1, reads GAGVSQSPSNKVTEKGKDVELRCDPISGHTALYWYRQSLGQGLEFLIYFQGNSAPDKSGLPSDRFSAERTGGSVSTLTIQRTQQEDSAVYLCASGKSGSRGNEQFFGPGTRLTVL.

This chain links TRBV6-5 with TRBJ1-5; D possibly corresponds to TRBD1 (6 bases). Per germline, CDR1 MNHEY and CDR2 SVGAGI. CDR3 length: 16 amino acids. V was clipped by 0 bases and J by 5 bases, with 14 bases between them. CDR3 protein: CASSYSATGTYQPQHF. The DNA of the CDR3 is TGTGCCAGCAGTTACTCAGCGACAGGAACTTATCAGCCCCAGCATTTT.

Note on this clonotype: A much more abundant neighbour one base away suggests this may be a read error. V is TRBV27 and J is TRBJ2-5, with D unresolved. Trimming pared 4 bases from V and 11 bases from J, leaving 23 bases between. The germline V gene encodes CDR1 MNHEY and CDR2 SMNVEV (reference sequence). The CDR3 is 15 amino acids. This CDR3 is CASSSEQSSYNEQYF. DNA of the CDR3: TGTGCCAGCAGTTCCGAACAGAGCTCCTACAATGAGCAGTACTTC.

This clonotype has a count of ten or more. The chain combines TRBV7-9 with TRBJ2-7, with D unresolved. The germline CDR1 and CDR2 sequences are SEHNR and FQNEAQ (reference sequence). Trimming cost V 5 bases and J 4 bases, with 9 bases left between them. This CDR3 region has 12 residues. The CDR3 region is CASSPTLYEQYF. As DNA, the CDR3 is TGTGCCAGCAGCCCCACCCTATACGAGCAGTACTTC.

Many counts were recorded for this clonotype. This rearrangement joins TRBV6-1 to TRBJ2-7; 7 bases are shared with TRBD2. After removal of 5 bases from V and 0 bases from J, the junction contained 4 bases not matched to a gene. CDR1 is MNHNS and CDR2 is SASEGT in the germline V gene. This CDR3 spans 14 amino acids. In DNA, the CDR3 is TGTGCCAGCAGTCCCCAGCGGGACTCCTACGAGCAGTACTTC. As protein: CASSPQRDSYEQYF.

Ten or more counts support this clonotype. V is TRBV3-1 and J is TRBJ2-7, with unresolved D. The CDR3 is 12 residues long. V lost 0 bases, J lost 10 bases, and 10 bases lay in between. CDR1 LGHDT and CDR2 YNNKEL come from the germline V gene (reference sequence). CDR3 sequence (DNA): TGTGCCAGCAGCCAAGATACCCGCCCCCAGTACTTC. It codes for CASSQDTRPQYF.

This clonotype was detected ten times or more. The chain has TRBV29-1 and TRBJ1-5, with a tentative D call TRBD1 (5 bases). Germline CDR1 reads SQVTM; CDR2 reads ANQGSEA. The CDR3 is made up of 14 amino acids. V shed 6 bases and J shed 6 bases, with 18 bases lying between them. This chain's CDR3 is CSVSIGGEVQPQHF. For the CDR3, the DNA is TGCAGCGTATCCATAGGAGGGGAAGTTCAGCCCCAGCATTTT.

Note on this clonotype: The junction departs from the called germline gene at one end, perhaps through a read error. The gene calls are TRBV5-1 and TRBJ1-2, with D maybe TRBD1 (5 bases). The CDR3 is made up of 13 amino acids. Germline V CDR1 and CDR2: SGHRS, YFSETQ. The CDR3 loop is CASNLGQGGGYTF. The CDR3 region has the DNA TGCGCCAGCAACTTGGGGCAGGGAGGCGGCTACACCTTC.

This clonotype has ten or more counts. This chain joins TRBV20-1 and TRBJ2-7; TRBD1 aligns across 10 bases. V trimming: 0 bases; J trimming: 4 bases; junction bases outside the gene matches: 3. CDR3 size: 14 residues. Germline V lookup: CDR1 DFQATT, CDR2 SNEGSKA (reference sequence). The CDR3 DNA is TGCAGTGCTAGAGATGACAGGGGGCTTTACGAGCAGTACTTC. The encoded protein is CSARDDRGLYEQYF.

This clonotype came up many times. The rearrangement uses TRBV20-1 and TRBJ2-7; 12 bases align to TRBD2. This CDR3 has 15 residues. Germline trimming cut 6 bases from V and 4 bases from J; bases unmatched to any gene: 10. The germline gives CDR1 DFQATT, CDR2 SNEGSKA (reference sequence). The CDR3 loop reads CSAPRPTSGSYEQYF. For the CDR3, the DNA is TGCAGTGCACCCCGCCCGACTAGCGGGAGTTACGAGCAGTACTTC.

This clonotype was seen only a few times. The CDR3 sequence: CASQSTDTQYF. In DNA, the CDR3 is TGCGCCAGTCAAAGCACAGATACGCAGTATTTT. The V call is TRBV10-2, the J call TRBJ2-3; no clear D gene. The CDR3 consists of 11 residues. Germline V gene sequence: CDR1 WSHSY, CDR2 SAAADI. The V and J ends lost 9 bases and 0 bases respectively, with 4 bases between them.

This clonotype was recorded at least ten times. V usage is TRBV9 and J usage is TRBJ2-1, with TRBD2 identical over 10 bases. With 3 bases clipped from V and 8 bases from J, the junction kept 11 bases outside the gene matches. The CDR3 loop spans 16 amino acids. CDR1 and CDR2 from the germline V gene are SGDLS and YYNGEE. CDR3 protein: CASSGTGLADFHEQFF. The CDR3 coding sequence is TGTGCCAGCAGCGGGACCGGACTAGCGGATTTCCATGAGCAGTTCTTC.

This clonotype was counted many times. It is likely a read error, because the conserved phenylalanine at the end of the CDR3 is missing. The limits of the CDR3 on the DNA are not certain, so only TCRdb's listed CDR3 is given. The chain combines TRBV20-1 with TRBJ2-3; TRBD2, as called in the table, went unchecked against the DNA. Per the germline V gene, CDR1 is DFQATT and CDR2 is SNEGSKA (reference sequence). The length of the CDR3 is 16 amino acids, counting both ends. The CDR3 protein is CSAPETLIAGGPSRRL.

This clonotype was counted a few times. The chain recombines TRBV5-1 with TRBJ1-3; tentative D call: TRBD1 (5 bases). V was cut by 4 bases and J by 0 bases, with 20 bases left in between. Germline loops: CDR1 SGHRS, CDR2 YFSETQ. This CDR3 is 18 amino acids long. The CDR3 loop reads CASSLGGTGPNSGNTIYF. In DNA, the CDR3 is TGCGCCAGCAGCCTTGGAGGGACTGGACCGAACTCTGGAAACACCATATATTTT.

This clonotype was counted only a few times. A read error is possible here, since a much larger clone lies one base away. The chain carries TRBV6-2 or TRBV6-3 and TRBJ1-1; the D gene is possibly TRBD1 (5 bases). Deletions cut 5 bases from V and 9 bases from J, with 19 bases between. The CDR3 runs to 14 residues. Germline V gene lookup returns CDR1 MNHEY and CDR2 SVGEGT. The CDR3 DNA reads as TGTGCCAGCAGTGAACGTGACAGTGAGACTAAAGCTTTCTTT. It is translated as CASSERDSETKAFF.

V and J are TRBV24-1 and TRBJ2-3, with TRBD1 as a possible D gene (6 bases). V was shortened by 3 bases and J by 1 base, with 13 bases between the two germline ends. CDR3 length: 16 amino acids. Germline V gene data show CDR1 as KGHDR and CDR2 as SFDVKD. This chain's CDR3 is CATSDLQGWGTDTQYF. DNA of the CDR3: TGTGCCACCAGTGATCTACAGGGATGGGGCACAGATACGCAGTATTTT.

This clonotype has a count of ten or more. The chain couples TRBV6-1 to TRBJ1-1; no clear D. The CDR3 contains 12 residues. V was clipped by 6 bases and J by 6 bases, with 11 bases between them. Germline CDR1 reads MNHNS; CDR2 reads SASEGT. The CDR3 sequence: CASRGLISEAFF. The CDR3 nucleotides are TGTGCCAGCAGGGGTCTAATTTCTGAAGCTTTCTTT.